These 8 T cell receptor beta chains came from one sample sequenced in a study of T cell responses to AZD1222 COVID-19 vaccine. Clones were sequenced by immunoSEQ multiplex PCR, and TCRdb holds only the in-frame ones, with some missing. The table includes around 80,000 clones, over 90% detected once. The source material was peripheral blood, sampled on day 0 of AZD1222 vaccination. The receptors derive from an adult in good health.

The chain recombines TRBV6-1 with TRBJ1-5; TRBD1 is a possible D gene (6 bases). This CDR3 has 15 amino acids. Germline loops: CDR1 MNHNS, CDR2 SASEGT. Trimming took off 0 bases at V and 9 bases at J, with 15 bases between the two ends. For the CDR3, the DNA is TGTGCCAGCAGTGAAGCTAGGGGGGACGGTCGGCCCCAGCATTTT. It is translated as CASSEARGDGRPQHF.

This clone is a singleton in its sample. The rearrangement links TRBV9 to TRBJ1-6; D ambiguous. Trimming removed 0 bases at V and 2 bases at J, with 12 bases between. The CDR3 length is 17 residues. Germline values: CDR1 SGDLS, CDR2 YYNGEE. As DNA, the CDR3 is TGTGCCAGCAGCGTAGGGTGGCAGGCTACCTATAATTCACCCCTCCACTTT. Encoded protein: CASSVGWQATYNSPLHF. Drawing the rest from reference TRBV9 and TRBJ1-6, the complete variable domain is DSGVTQTPKHLITATGQRVTLRCSPRSGDLSVYWYQQSLDQGLQFLIQYYNGEERAKGNILERFSAQQFPDLHSELNLSSLELGDSALYFCASSVGWQATYNSPLHFGNGTRLTVT.

The CDR3 loop reads CASSYTGAFNSPLHF. DNA for the CDR3: TGTGCCAGCAGTTACACAGGGGCCTTTAATTCACCCCTCCACTTT. This rearrangement joins TRBV6-5 to TRBJ1-6; 7 bases are shared with TRBD1. This CDR3 is 15 amino acids long. V was clipped by 2 bases and J by 6 bases; unmatched bases: 4. Germline V gene sequence: CDR1 MNHEY, CDR2 SVGAGI.

This rearrangement joins TRBV5-1 to TRBJ2-7; 8 bases fit TRBD1. This CDR3 comprises 14 residues. With V trimmed by 3 bases and J by 4 bases, 6 bases remained unmatched. Germline V gene sequence: CDR1 SGHRS, CDR2 YFSETQ. CDR3 DNA sequence: TGCGCCAGCAGCTCCACCGGGACAGGTTACGAGCAGTACTTC. Translated: CASSSTGTGYEQYF.

In DNA, the CDR3 is TGTGCCAGCAGCCGTCTAGGTGACACCGGGGAGCTGTTTTTT. Translating it yields CASSRLGDTGELFF. The chain combines TRBV11-3 with TRBJ2-2; D remains unclear. Germline V gene data show CDR1 as SGHNT and CDR2 as YENEEA. V was clipped by 5 bases and J by 3 bases, with 10 bases between them. This CDR3 is 14 amino acids long.

This rearrangement joins TRBV4-2 to TRBJ2-3; 10 bases fit TRBD1. CDR1 is LGHNA and CDR2 is YNFKEQ in the germline V gene. There are 16 residues in the CDR3. The V segment lost 1 base and the J segment 4 bases; nucleotides outside the gene matches: 5. CDR3 in DNA: TGTGCCAGCAGCCAAGTGGGGACAGGGGTTTCAGATACGCAGTATTTT. This sequence encodes CASSQVGTGVSDTQYF.

V and J are TRBV5-1 and TRBJ2-5; TRBD2 matches 10 bases. V dropped 6 bases and J dropped 0; count of bases not matched to a gene: 14. Germline V gene lookup returns CDR1 SGHRS and CDR2 YFSETQ. The CDR3 spans 18 residues. CDR3 protein: CASTAGTSATFYQETQYF. The CDR3 DNA reads TGCGCCAGCACCGCCGGGACTAGCGCAACCTTCTACCAAGAGACCCAGTACTTC.

This chain links TRBV18 with TRBJ1-1; TRBD1 agrees at 8 bases. Germline trimming cut 6 bases from V and 1 base from J; bases unmatched to any gene: 16. Germline CDR1 reads KGHSH; CDR2 reads LQKENI. The CDR3 sequence is 18 residues long. CDR3 DNA: TGTGCCAGCTCCGCTAAGACCAGTTCGGGACAGGCGAACACTGAAGCTTTCTTT. Its translation: CASSAKTSSGQANTEAFF.